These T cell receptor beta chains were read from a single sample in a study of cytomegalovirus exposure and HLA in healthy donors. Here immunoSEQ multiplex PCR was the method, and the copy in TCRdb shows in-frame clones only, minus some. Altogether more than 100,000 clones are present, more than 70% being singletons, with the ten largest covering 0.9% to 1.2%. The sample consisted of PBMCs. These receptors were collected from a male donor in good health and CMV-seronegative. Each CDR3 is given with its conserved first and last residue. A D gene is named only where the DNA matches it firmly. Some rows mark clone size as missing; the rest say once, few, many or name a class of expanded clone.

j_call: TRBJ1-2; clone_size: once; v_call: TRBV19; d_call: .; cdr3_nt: TGTGCCAGTAGTATAGATCCAGGCGCCAACTATGGCTACACCTTC; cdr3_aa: CASSIDPGANYGYTF
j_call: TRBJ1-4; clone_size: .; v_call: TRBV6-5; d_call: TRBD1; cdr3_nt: TGTGCCAGCAGTCGCGACAGGGATGGGACCGAAAAACTGTTTTTT; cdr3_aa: CASSRDRDGTEKLFF
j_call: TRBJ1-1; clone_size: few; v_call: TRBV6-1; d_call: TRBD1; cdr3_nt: TGTGCCAGCAGTGGAGCCCCCGGGACAGGGGAAACTGAAGCTTTCTTT; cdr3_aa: CASSGAPGTGETEAFF
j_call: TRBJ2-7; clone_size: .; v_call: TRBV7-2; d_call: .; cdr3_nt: TGTGCCAGCAGCCCTGGGGGAGGGGGGGGACGGCACGAGCAGTACTTC; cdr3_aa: CASSPGGGGGRHEQYF
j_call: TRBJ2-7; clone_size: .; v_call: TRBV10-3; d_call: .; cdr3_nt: TGTGCCATCAACCCGGGAAACAGCGGCGAGCAGTACTTC; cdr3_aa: CAINPGNSGEQYF
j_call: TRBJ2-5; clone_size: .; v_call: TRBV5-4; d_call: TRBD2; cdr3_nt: TGTGCCAGCAGCTTAGGCGGGGGGGCGGGGGAGACCCAGTACTTC; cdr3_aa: CASSLGGGAGETQYF
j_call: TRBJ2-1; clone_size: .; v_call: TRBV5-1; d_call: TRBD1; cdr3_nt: TGCGCCAGCAGCTTGAAACAGGGGGCGTACAATGAGCAGTTCTTC; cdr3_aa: CASSLKQGAYNEQFF
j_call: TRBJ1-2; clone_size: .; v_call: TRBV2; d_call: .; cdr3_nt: TGTGCCAGCCGAGAACCAGGGCTCGGTGGCTACACCTTC; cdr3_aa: CASREPGLGGYTF
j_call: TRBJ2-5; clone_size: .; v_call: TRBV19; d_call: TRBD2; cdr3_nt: TGTGCCAGTAGTATCGGGGGGGCCGGGGGGCAAGAGACCCAGTACTTC; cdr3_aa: CASSIGGAGGQETQYF
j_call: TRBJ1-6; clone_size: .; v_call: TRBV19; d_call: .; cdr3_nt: TGTGCCAGTCCCTTCGACAGACTCGGCTCCTATAATTCACCCCTCCACTTT; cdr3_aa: CASPFDRLGSYNSPLHF
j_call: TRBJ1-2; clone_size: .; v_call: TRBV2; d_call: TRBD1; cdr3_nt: TGTGCCAGCAGTGAACAGGGGGCGGACTATGGCTACACCTTC; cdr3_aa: CASSEQGADYGYTF
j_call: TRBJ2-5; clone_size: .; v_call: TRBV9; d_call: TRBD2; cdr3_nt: TGTGCCAGCAGCGTAGTCTCCGGGGGGATTGAGACCCAGTACTTC; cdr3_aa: CASSVVSGGIETQYF
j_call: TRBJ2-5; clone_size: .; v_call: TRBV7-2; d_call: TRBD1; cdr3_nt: TGTGCCAGCAGCTTGGGGGGGGACAGGGCGCAAGAGACCCAGTACTTC; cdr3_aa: CASSLGGDRAQETQYF
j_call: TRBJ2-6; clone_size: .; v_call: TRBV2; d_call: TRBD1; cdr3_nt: TGTGCCAGCAGGGGATTGCGGACAGGACGGGCCAACGTCCTGACTTTC; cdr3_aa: CASRGLRTGRANVLTF
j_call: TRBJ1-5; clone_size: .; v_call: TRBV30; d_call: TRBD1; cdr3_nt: TGTGCCTGGAGTGGGGACAGGGGATATCAGCCCCAGCATTTT; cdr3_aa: CAWSGDRGYQPQHF
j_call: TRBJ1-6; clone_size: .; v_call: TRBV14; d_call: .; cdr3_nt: TGTGCCAGCAGCCAATGGGACGGGAGCTCCTATAATTCACCCCTCCACTTT; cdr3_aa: CASSQWDGSSYNSPLHF
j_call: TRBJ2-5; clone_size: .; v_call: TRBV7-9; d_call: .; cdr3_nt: TGTGCCAGCAGCGAGGCTTATAGTCCAGGGAAAGAGACCCAGTACTTC; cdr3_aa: CASSEAYSPGKETQYF
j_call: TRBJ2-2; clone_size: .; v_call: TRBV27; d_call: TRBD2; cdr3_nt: TGTGCCAGCAGTTTACTGCGGGGGGGGGTCGGGGAGCTGTTTTTT; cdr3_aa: CASSLLRGGVGELFF
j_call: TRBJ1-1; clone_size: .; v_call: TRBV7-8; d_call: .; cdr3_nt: TGTGCCAGCAGCTTAGCGGAGCAGGGAGAAGCTTTCTTT; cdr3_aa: CASSLAEQGEAFF
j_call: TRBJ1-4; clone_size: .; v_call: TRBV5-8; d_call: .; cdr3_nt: TGTGCCAGCAGCTTGGCCGGGGGGCTCGTTGAAAAACTGTTTTTT; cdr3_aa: CASSLAGGLVEKLFF
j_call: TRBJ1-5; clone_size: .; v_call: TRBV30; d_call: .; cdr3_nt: TGTGCCTGGAGTCGTCCCGGAGGCAATCAGCCCCAGCATTTT; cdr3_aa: CAWSRPGGNQPQHF
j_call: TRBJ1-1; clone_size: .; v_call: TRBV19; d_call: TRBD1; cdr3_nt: TGTGCCAGTAGTATCCAGTATCAGCGACAGGGGCTCGGTGAAGCTTTCTTT; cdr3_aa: CASSIQYQRQGLGEAFF